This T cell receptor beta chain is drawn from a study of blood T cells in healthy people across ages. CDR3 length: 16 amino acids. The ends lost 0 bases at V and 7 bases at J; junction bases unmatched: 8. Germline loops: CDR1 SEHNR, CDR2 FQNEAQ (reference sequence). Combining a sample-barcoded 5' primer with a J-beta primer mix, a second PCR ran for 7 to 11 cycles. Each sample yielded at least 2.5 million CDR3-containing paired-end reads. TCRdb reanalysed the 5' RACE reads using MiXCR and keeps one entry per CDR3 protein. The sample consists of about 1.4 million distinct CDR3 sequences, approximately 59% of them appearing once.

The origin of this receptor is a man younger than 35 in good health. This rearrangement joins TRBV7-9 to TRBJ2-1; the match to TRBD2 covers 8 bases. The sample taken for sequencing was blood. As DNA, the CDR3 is TGTGCCAGCAGCTTAGCGCGGGGGGAGTCGGAAAATGAGCAGTTCTTC. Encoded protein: CASSLARGESENEQFF.